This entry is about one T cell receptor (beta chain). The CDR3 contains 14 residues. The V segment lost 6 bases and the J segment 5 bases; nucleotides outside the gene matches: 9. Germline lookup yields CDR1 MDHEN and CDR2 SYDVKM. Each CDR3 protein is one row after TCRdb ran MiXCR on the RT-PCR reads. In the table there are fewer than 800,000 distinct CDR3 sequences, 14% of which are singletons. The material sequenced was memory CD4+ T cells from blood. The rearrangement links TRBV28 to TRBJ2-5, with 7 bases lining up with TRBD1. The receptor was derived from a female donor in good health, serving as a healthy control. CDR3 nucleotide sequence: TGTGCCAGCAGCACTCCCACAGGGGTGGAGACCCAGTACTTC. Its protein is CASSTPTGVETQYF.